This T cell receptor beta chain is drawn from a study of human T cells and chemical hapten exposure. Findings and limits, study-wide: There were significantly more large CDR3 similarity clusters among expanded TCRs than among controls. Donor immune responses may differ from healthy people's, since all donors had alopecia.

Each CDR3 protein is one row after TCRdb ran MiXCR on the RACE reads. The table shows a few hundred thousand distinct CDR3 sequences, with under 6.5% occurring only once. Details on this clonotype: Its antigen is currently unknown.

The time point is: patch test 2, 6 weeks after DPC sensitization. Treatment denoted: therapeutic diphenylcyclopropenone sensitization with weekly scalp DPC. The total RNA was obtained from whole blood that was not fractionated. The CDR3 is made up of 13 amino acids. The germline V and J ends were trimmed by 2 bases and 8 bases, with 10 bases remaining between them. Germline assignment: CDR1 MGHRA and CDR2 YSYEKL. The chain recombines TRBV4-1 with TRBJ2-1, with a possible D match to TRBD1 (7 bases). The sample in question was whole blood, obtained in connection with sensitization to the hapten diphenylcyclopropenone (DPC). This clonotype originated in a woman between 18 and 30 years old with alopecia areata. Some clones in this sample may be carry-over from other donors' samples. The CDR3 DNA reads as TGCGCCAGCAGCCAATCAGGGGGGTATGAGCAGTTCTTC. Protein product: CASSQSGGYEQFF.